Shown below are 32 T cell receptor beta chains from a single sample sequenced in a study of blood T cell repertoires in COVID-19. Generated by immunoSEQ multiplex PCR, the TCRdb table keeps only in-frame clones and is missing some. The table includes roughly 120,000 clones, around 86% detected once. The sample consisted of peripheral blood. All receptors come from a man aged 35 to 55 with acute or convalescent COVID-19.

CDR3 DNA sequence: TGTGCCAGCAGTGACTCGGGCCACTCTGGGGCCAACGTCCTGACTTTC. Translating it yields CASSDSGHSGANVLTF. J is TRBJ2-6 and V is TRBV6-4; D gene unclear. The CDR3 runs to 16 residues. V shed 0 bases and J shed 0 bases, with 6 bases lying between them. Germline V lookup: CDR1 MRHNA, CDR2 SNTAGT.

The chain has TRBV4-1 and TRBJ2-1, with 8 nucleotides matching TRBD2. The germline V gene encodes CDR1 MGHRA and CDR2 YSYEKL. With V trimmed by 3 bases and J by 5 bases, 9 bases remained unmatched. CDR3 length: 16 residues. The CDR3 spells CASSHLTSADHNEQFF. CDR3 nucleotides: TGCGCCAGCAGCCACTTGACTAGCGCAGATCACAATGAGCAGTTCTTC.

This chain links TRBV19 with TRBJ1-1; 7 bases align to TRBD1. The CDR3 sequence is 15 residues long. In germline, CDR1 is LNHDA, CDR2 SQIVND (reference sequence). Germline trimming cut 3 bases from V and 1 base from J; bases unmatched to any gene: 5. The DNA for the CDR3 is TGTGCCAGTAGTATCGTCTCAGGGGGGAACACTGAAGCTTTCTTT. It yields the protein CASSIVSGGNTEAFF.

The V gene is TRBV29-1, the J gene TRBJ2-1, with 8 bases aligning to TRBD2. The CDR3 covers 14 residues. The trim removed 8 bases at V and 1 base at J, leaving 7 bases unmatched. CDR1 is SQVTM, CDR2 ANQGSEA, per germline. CDR3 in DNA: TGCAGCCTCCGGGGGGGGGCATCCTACAATGAGCAGTTCTTC. Residues: CSLRGGASYNEQFF.

This rearrangement joins TRBV3-1 (or the pseudogene TRBV3-2) to TRBJ1-1; D unclear. This CDR3 is built from 11 residues. Trimming removed 7 bases from V and 5 bases from J, with 8 bases in between. Germline V gene sequence: CDR1 LGHDT, CDR2 YNNKEL (reference sequence). The CDR3 protein is CASTEGTEAFF. In DNA form, the CDR3 reads TGTGCCAGCACAGAGGGAACTGAAGCTTTCTTT.

This chain links TRBV19 with TRBJ2-6; 8 nucleotides agree with TRBD1. The germline gives CDR1 LNHDA, CDR2 SQIVND (reference sequence). The CDR3 spans 16 residues. V trimming: 5 bases; J trimming: 3 bases; junction bases outside the gene matches: 6. CDR3 loop: CASSRQGAIGANVLTF. The CDR3 region has the DNA TGTGCCAGTAGTCGGCAGGGGGCTATTGGGGCCAACGTCCTGACTTTC.

This clone was seen only a few times. This same CDR3 is encoded by further DNA sequences in the sample. V gene TRBV7-9 combines with J gene TRBJ1-1; D not resolved. CDR1 is SEHNR and CDR2 is FQNEAQ in the germline V gene (reference sequence). CDR3 length equals 14 residues. V lost 6 bases, J lost 0 bases, and 11 bases lay in between. CDR3 sequence reads: CASSLGGMNTEAFF. The CDR3 bases are TGTGCCAGCAGTCTCGGAGGAATGAACACTGAAGCTTTCTTT.

The chain couples TRBV5-1 to TRBJ1-2, with a possible D match to TRBD1 (5 bases). The CDR3 has 13 amino acids. Deletions cut 0 bases from V and 8 bases from J, with 11 bases between. Per germline, CDR1 SGHRS and CDR2 YFSETQ. The CDR3 DNA reads TGCGCCAGCAGCTTGGTGCAGGGTGAGGGCTACACCTTC. Translation: CASSLVQGEGYTF.

V and J are TRBV5-4 and TRBJ1-1, with a possible D match to TRBD1 (6 bases). Germline lookup yields CDR1 SGHNT and CDR2 YYREEE (reference sequence). The CDR3 contains 14 residues. Trimming shortened V by 10 bases and J by 4 bases, and 20 bases separated the two germline ends. The CDR3: CAGNKRGGGTEAFF. For the CDR3, the DNA is TGTGCCGGAAATAAGAGGGGAGGGGGCACTGAAGCTTTCTTT.

The count of this clone is one. This chain uses TRBV10-3 with TRBJ2-7, with 7 bases that match TRBD1. This CDR3 region has 12 residues. Germline values: CDR1 ENHRY, CDR2 SYGVKD. The V and J ends lost 5 bases and 7 bases, in that order; junction bases with no gene match: 5. Here the CDR3 DNA reads TGTGCCATCAGTAAGGGGGCTGGGGAGCAGTACTTC. Translating it yields CAISKGAGEQYF.

This rearrangement joins TRBV12-3 or TRBV12-4 to TRBJ2-7; D may be TRBD1 (6 bases). This CDR3 spans 13 amino acids. V lost 5 bases and J lost 3, with 11 bases in between. CDR3: CASSRQDLYEQYF. The CDR3 DNA reads TGTGCCAGCAGTAGACAGGATCTCTACGAGCAGTACTTC.

The genes are TRBV30 and TRBJ1-6, with TRBD1 matching over 8 bases. The CDR3 runs 14 residues. V lost 2 bases, J lost 7 bases, and 4 bases stayed unmatched. CDR1 GTSNPN and CDR2 SVGIG come from the germline V gene (reference sequence). CDR3 sequence (DNA): TGTGCCTGGAGTCTCGGGACAGGCAATTCACCCCTCCACTTT. Residues: CAWSLGTGNSPLHF.

The rearrangement uses TRBV9 and TRBJ2-2, with TRBD2 as a possible D gene (6 bases). V gave up 7 bases and J gave up 4 bases, with 11 bases separating them. CDR1 is SGDLS, CDR2 YYNGEE, per germline. The CDR3 length is 13 residues. DNA of the CDR3: TGTGCCAGCGGCACGGGGGTCACCGGGGAGCTGTTTTTT. It encodes CASGTGVTGELFF.

This clone has just one count. DNA of the CDR3: TGCGCCAGCAGCGGAACCGGGGGGGAGGCGGAGGGCTACACCTTC. Residues: CASSGTGGEAEGYTF. This chain links TRBV5-1 with TRBJ1-2; D perhaps matches TRBD1 (5 bases). The germline CDR1 and CDR2 sequences are SGHRS and YFSETQ. The germline V and J ends were trimmed by 4 bases and 8 bases, with 21 bases remaining between them. The CDR3 sequence is 15 residues long.

The chain has TRBV5-1 and TRBJ1-1, with D perhaps TRBD1 (5 bases). The V and J ends lost 6 bases and 4 bases respectively, with 7 bases between them. There are 11 residues in the CDR3. The germline V gene encodes CDR1 SGHRS and CDR2 YFSETQ. This chain's CDR3 is CASIGATEAFF. CDR3 nucleotide sequence: TGCGCCAGCATAGGGGCCACTGAAGCTTTCTTT. Full variable domain (outside the CDR3, taken from reference TRBV5-1 and TRBJ1-1): KAGVTQTPRYLIKTRGQQVTLSCSPISGHRSVSWYQQTPGQGLQFLFEYFSETQRNKGNFPGRFSGRQFSNSRSEMNVSTLELGDSALYLCASIGATEAFFGQGTRLTVV.

The count of this clone is one. The V gene is TRBV5-6, the J gene TRBJ1-3; D is uncertain. The CDR3 runs 15 residues. Trimming removed 1 base from V and 2 bases from J, with 10 bases in between. CDR1 and CDR2 from the germline V gene are SGHDT and YYEEEE. The CDR3 DNA reads as TGTGCCAGCAGCTTGCTGAGGAGTACTGGAAACACCATATATTTT. Translation gives CASSLLRSTGNTIYF. Looking up the rest from reference TRBV5-6 and TRBJ1-3 gives the full variable domain: DAGVTQSPTHLIKTRGQQVTLRCSPKSGHDTVSWYQQALGQGPQFIFQYYEEEERQRGNFPDRFSGHQFPNYSSELNVNALLLGDSALYLCASSLLRSTGNTIYFGEGSWLTVV.

This chain uses TRBV5-5 with TRBJ1-2, with a weak D call TRBD1 (5 bases). The CDR3 sequence is 12 residues long. Germline CDR1 reads SGHKS; CDR2 reads YYEKEE (reference sequence). Trimming shortened V by 5 bases and J by 8 bases, and 13 bases separated the two germline ends. This CDR3 is CASSSGDSGYTF. The CDR3 bases are TGTGCCAGCAGTTCCGGGGACTCGGGCTACACCTTC.

The chain recombines TRBV15 with TRBJ2-5; D may be TRBD2 (7 bases). The CDR3 has 16 residues. The V end was cut by 0 bases, the J end by 9 bases, with 20 bases between. The V gene's germline CDR1 is LNHNV and CDR2 YYDKDF (reference sequence). CDR3 loop: CATSRDEGGRRGAQYF. The CDR3 coding sequence is TGTGCCACCAGCAGAGATGAGGGGGGCCGACGGGGGGCCCAGTACTTC. Based on the CDR3 plus reference TRBV15 and TRBJ2-5, the full variable domain is DAMVIQNPRYQVTQFGKPVTLSCSQTLNHNVMYWYQQKSSQAPKLLFHYYDKDFNNEADTPDNFQSRRPNTSFCFLDIRSPGLGDTAMYLCATSRDEGGRRGAQYFGPGTRLLVL.

Points on this clone: At the DNA level, this CDR3 is encoded by other sequences in the same sample as well. The V gene is TRBV7-2, the J gene TRBJ2-5; 8 bases map to TRBD2. V shed 3 bases, J shed 5 bases, and the junction held 2 bases outside the gene matches. The germline V gene has CDR1 SGHTA and CDR2 FQGNSA. The CDR3 has 13 amino acids. Here the CDR3 reads CASSFGRGETQYF. CDR3 bases: TGTGCCAGCAGCTTCGGGAGGGGGGAGACCCAGTACTTC.

The chain joins TRBV9 to TRBJ2-1; the match to TRBD2 covers 10 bases. The V gene end was trimmed by 4 bases and the J gene end by 5 bases; junction bases not matched to a gene: 6. There are 15 residues in the CDR3. From germline, CDR1 is SGDLS and CDR2 YYNGEE. In nucleotides, the CDR3 is TGTGCCAGCAGCCCTAGCGGGAGTAGTAACAATGAGCAGTTCTTC. It encodes CASSPSGSSNNEQFF.

The chain recombines TRBV5-4 with TRBJ2-5, with D hard to call. V was clipped by 1 base and J by 5 bases, with 9 bases between them. The CDR3 is 13 residues long. Germline assignment: CDR1 SGHNT and CDR2 YYREEE (reference sequence). DNA of the CDR3: TGTGCCAGCAGCTTGTTCTCCCAGGAGACCCAGTACTTC. Translated: CASSLFSQETQYF.

The gene calls are TRBV24-1 and TRBJ2-1; no clear D. The CDR3 has 14 amino acids. V lost 3 bases to trimming and J lost 4 bases, with 9 bases between them. In germline, CDR1 is KGHDR, CDR2 SFDVKD. DNA for the CDR3: TGTGCCACCAGTGATGGGCCCTTGTACAATGAGCAGTTCTTC. Translation gives CATSDGPLYNEQFF.

The rearrangement uses TRBV5-4 and TRBJ2-5; TRBD1 matches 7 bases. V dropped 2 bases and J dropped 4; count of bases not matched to a gene: 8. Per the germline V gene, CDR1 is SGHNT and CDR2 is YYREEE (reference sequence). The CDR3 loop spans 15 amino acids. DNA for the CDR3: TGTGCCAGCAGCTTCGGGCAGGGGGTTGGAGAGACCCAGTACTTC. Translated, it gives CASSFGQGVGETQYF. Full variable domain (rest looked up from reference TRBV5-4 and TRBJ2-5): ETGVTQSPTHLIKTRGQQVTLRCSSQSGHNTVSWYQQALGQGPQFIFQYYREEENGRGNFPPRFSGLQFPNYSSELNVNALELDDSALYLCASSFGQGVGETQYFGPGTRLLVL.

This clone occurred once. V usage is TRBV27 and J usage is TRBJ2-5; 8 bases agree with TRBD2. Germline CDR1 MNHEY, CDR2 SMNVEV (reference sequence). CDR3 size: 16 residues. V lost 0 bases, J lost 3 bases, and 6 bases stayed unmatched. CDR3 in amino acids: CASSLSAGLAEETQYF. The CDR3 nucleotides read TGTGCCAGCAGTTTATCTGCCGGACTAGCAGAAGAGACCCAGTACTTC.

J is TRBJ2-1 and V is TRBV6-1; D gene uncertain. This CDR3 is built from 13 residues. CDR1 and CDR2 (germline): MNHNS, SASEGT. Between the trimmed V and J ends, which lost 2 bases and 7 bases, there was a span of 9 bases. CDR3 nucleotide sequence: TGTGCCAGCAGTGAACTTAGACTTAATGAGCAGTTCTTC. Amino acid sequence: CASSELRLNEQFF.

V gene TRBV6-5 combines with J gene TRBJ1-1, with D tentatively TRBD1 (6 bases). V lost 7 bases to trimming and J lost 0 bases, with 15 bases between them. This CDR3 is 15 amino acids long. CDR1 and CDR2 from the germline V gene are MNHEY and SVGAGI. This CDR3 is CASTPKQGVNTEAFF. CDR3 bases: TGTGCCAGCACCCCCAAACAGGGAGTGAACACTGAAGCTTTCTTT.

V usage is TRBV9 and J usage is TRBJ2-2; the match to TRBD2 covers 10 bases. The CDR3 sequence is 15 residues long. Trimming took 3 bases from V and 1 from J; bases not matched to a gene: 0. In germline, CDR1 is SGDLS, CDR2 YYNGEE. CDR3 DNA: TGTGCCAGCAGCGGACTAGCGGGGAACACCGGGGAGCTGTTTTTT. Protein sequence: CASSGLAGNTGELFF. Complete variable domain (other parts from reference TRBV9 and TRBJ2-2): DSGVTQTPKHLITATGQRVTLRCSPRSGDLSVYWYQQSLDQGLQFLIQYYNGEERAKGNILERFSAQQFPDLHSELNLSSLELGDSALYFCASSGLAGNTGELFFGEGSRLTVL.

This rearrangement joins TRBV6-2 or TRBV6-3 to TRBJ2-7; 7 nucleotides match TRBD1. Trimming at V came to 5 bases and at J to 0 bases, leaving 7 bases not matched to a gene. The CDR3 is 15 residues long. Germline lookup yields CDR1 MNHEY and CDR2 SVGEGT. This CDR3 is CASSKAPGGSYEQYF. The CDR3 nucleotides read TGTGCCAGCAGTAAGGCCCCAGGGGGCTCCTACGAGCAGTACTTC.

This chain joins TRBV12-3 or TRBV12-4 and TRBJ2-3; tentatively, D is TRBD2 (6 bases). Trimming cost V 4 bases and J 9 bases, with 11 bases left between them. The CDR3 has 12 residues. The CDR3, as DNA: TGTGCCAGCAGTTCCGCCCTAGCGACGCAGTATTTT. Its translation: CASSSALATQYF.

The CDR3 bases are TGTGCCAGTAGTGCAGATCCTGGACAGGGACACACTGAAGCTTTCTTT. Translation gives CASSADPGQGHTEAFF. The chain has TRBV19 and TRBJ1-1; 8 bases are a match to TRBD1. The V segment lost 5 bases and the J segment 3 bases; nucleotides outside the gene matches: 11. Germline assignment: CDR1 LNHDA and CDR2 SQIVND (reference sequence). The CDR3 runs to 16 residues.

The V gene is TRBV6-5, the J gene TRBJ1-4, with unresolved D. There are 15 residues in the CDR3. Germline V CDR1 and CDR2: MNHEY, SVGAGI. Trimming pared 1 base from V and 8 bases from J, leaving 14 bases between. CDR3 sequence (DNA): TGTGCCAGCAGTTACTTCGGGATCCAGTCCGAAAAACTGTTTTTT. This translates into CASSYFGIQSEKLFF.

Only one count was recorded for this clone. The gene calls are TRBV5-1 and TRBJ2-7, with 7 nucleotides matching TRBD1. CDR1 and CDR2 from the germline V gene are SGHRS and YFSETQ. The CDR3 extends over 16 amino acids. The junction had 14 bases not matched to a gene; V was cut back by 3 bases and J by 5 bases. Here the CDR3 reads CASSSGTAKGRDEQYF. The DNA of the CDR3 is TGCGCCAGCAGCTCCGGGACAGCAAAAGGTAGGGACGAGCAGTACTTC. The full variable domain, rest sourced from reference TRBV5-1 and TRBJ2-7, is KAGVTQTPRYLIKTRGQQVTLSCSPISGHRSVSWYQQTPGQGLQFLFEYFSETQRNKGNFPGRFSGRQFSNSRSEMNVSTLELGDSALYLCASSSGTAKGRDEQYFGPGTRLTVT.